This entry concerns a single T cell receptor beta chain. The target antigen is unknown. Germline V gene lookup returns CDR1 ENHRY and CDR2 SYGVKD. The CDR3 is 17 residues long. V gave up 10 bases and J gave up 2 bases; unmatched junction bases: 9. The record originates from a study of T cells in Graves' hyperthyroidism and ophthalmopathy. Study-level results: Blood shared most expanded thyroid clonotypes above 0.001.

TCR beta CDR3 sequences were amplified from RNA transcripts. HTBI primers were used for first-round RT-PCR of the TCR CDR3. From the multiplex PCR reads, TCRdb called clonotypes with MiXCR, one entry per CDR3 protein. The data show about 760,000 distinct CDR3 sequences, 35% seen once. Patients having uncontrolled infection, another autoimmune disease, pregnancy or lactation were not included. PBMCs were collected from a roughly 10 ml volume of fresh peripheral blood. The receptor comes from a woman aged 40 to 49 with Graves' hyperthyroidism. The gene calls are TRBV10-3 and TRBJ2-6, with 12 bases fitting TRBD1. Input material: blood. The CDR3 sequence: CASSPGTGGTGANVLTF. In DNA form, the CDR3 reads TGTGCCAGCTCACCAGGGACAGGGGGCACTGGGGCCAACGTCCTGACTTTC.